The rows below give T cell receptor beta chains drawn from one sample of a study of blood T cell repertoires in COVID-19. The table came from immunoSEQ multiplex PCR; TCRdb's copy has only in-frame clones and leaves some out. The profile covers tens of thousands of clones, with about 90% appearing a single time and 6.4% taken by the ten largest. Sequencing input: peripheral blood. The receptors here all came from a man between 70 and 80 years old with active COVID-19. The CDR3 runs from the conserved cysteine through the conserved F or W. D genes are given only for firm matches. Size is stated for part of the rows, as once, few or many counts, or as a class when the clone is expanded.

d_call j_call cdr3_length clone_size v_call cdr3_aa cdr3_nt
TRBD1 TRBJ1-1 15 NA TRBV5-6 CASSKRQGGSTEAFF TGTGCCAGCAGCAAACGACAGGGGGGGAGCACTGAAGCTTTCTTT
TRBD2 TRBJ2-5 16 NA TRBV11-2 CASSLGLAGGGETQYF TGTGCCAGCAGCTTAGGTTTGGCGGGGGGCGGGGAGACCCAGTACTTC
TRBD1 TRBJ1-6 16 NA TRBV6-1 CASSASGTGLNSPLHF TGTGCCAGCAGTGCGTCCGGGACAGGGCTAAATTCACCCCTCCACTTT
NA TRBJ2-5 14 NA TRBV7-9 CASSLIWDTKTQYF TGTGCCAGCAGCTTAATTTGGGACACGAAGACCCAGTACTTC
NA TRBJ1-1 15 NA TRBV5-5 CASSLMGGLNTEAFF TGTGCCAGCAGCTTAATGGGGGGTTTGAACACTGAAGCTTTCTTT
NA TRBJ1-1 13 few TRBV18 CASSPSDRYEAFF TGTGCCAGCTCACCTTCCGACAGGTATGAAGCTTTCTTT
TRBD1 TRBJ1-3 14 NA TRBV11-2 CASSVPGQGHTIYF TGTGCCAGCAGCGTGCCGGGACAGGGACACACCATATATTTT
NA TRBJ2-5 13 NA TRBV5-1 CASSLTTQETQYF TGCGCCAGCAGCTTGACTACCCAAGAGACCCAGTACTTC
NA TRBJ2-5 14 NA TRBV7-2 CASSLSGDRETQYF TGTGCCAGCAGCCTTTCAGGGGATCGAGAGACCCAGTACTTC
NA TRBJ1-5 13 NA TRBV12-3/TRBV12-4 CASSLTGDQPQHF TGTGCCAGCAGTTTAACGGGTGATCAGCCCCAGCATTTT
TRBD1 TRBJ1-2 15 NA TRBV7-9 CASSLGFTGENGYTF TGTGCCAGCAGCTTAGGATTTACAGGGGAGAATGGCTACACCTTC
NA TRBJ2-5 15 NA TRBV5-1 CASSLGPPEGETQYF TGCGCCAGCAGCTTGGGTCCGCCTGAGGGTGAGACCCAGTACTTC
TRBD2 TRBJ2-2 16 once TRBV5-1 CASSLWTSPNTGELFF TGCGCCAGCAGCTTGTGGACTAGTCCGAACACCGGGGAGCTGTTTTTT
TRBD1 TRBJ1-2 17 NA TRBV18 CASSPRVAGQGDYGYTF TGTGCCAGCTCACCACGCGTCGCTGGACAGGGGGACTATGGCTACACCTTC
TRBD2 TRBJ2-1 18 NA TRBV11-2 CASSSVGGYAETYNEQFF TGTGCCAGCAGCTCTGTGGGGGGGTATGCAGAAACCTACAATGAGCAGTTCTTC
NA TRBJ2-3 14 NA TRBV7-9 CASSLEGSTDTQYF TGTGCCAGCAGCTTAGAGGGGAGCACAGATACGCAGTATTTT
NA TRBJ1-2 13 NA TRBV6-5 CASSEGSNYGYTF TGTGCCAGCAGCGAGGGCAGTAACTATGGCTACACCTTC
TRBD1 TRBJ1-1 12 NA TRBV29-1 CSVQQGITEAFF TGCAGCGTTCAACAGGGGATCACTGAAGCTTTCTTT
NA TRBJ2-7 14 once TRBV30 CAFLHLAVLGEQYF TGTGCCTTCCTCCATTTAGCGGTTTTAGGCGAGCAGTACTTC
TRBD1 TRBJ1-1 13 NA TRBV5-6 CASSGTENTEAFF TGTGCCAGCAGCGGGACAGAGAACACTGAAGCTTTCTTT
TRBD1 TRBJ2-1 16 NA TRBV7-2 CASSLVGTDPYNEQFF TGTGCCAGCAGCTTGGTCGGGACAGATCCCTACAATGAGCAGTTCTTC
TRBD1 TRBJ1-1 14 NA TRBV7-9 CASSLGQGSTEAFF TGTGCCAGCAGCTTGGGACAGGGGAGCACTGAAGCTTTCTTT
TRBD2 TRBJ2-1 14 NA TRBV12-5 CASGPSGIYNEQFF TGTGCTAGTGGCCCTAGCGGAATCTACAATGAGCAGTTCTTC
NA TRBJ2-5 13 once TRBV30 CAWTSLAQETQYF TGTGCCTGGACTAGTTTGGCCCAAGAGACCCAGTACTTC
NA TRBJ2-3 13 NA TRBV6-6 CASSYRLTDTQYF TGTGCCAGCAGTTACCGACTTACAGATACGCAGTATTTT
NA TRBJ2-2 16 NA TRBV5-1 CASSLAVQGDTGELFF TGCGCCAGCAGCCTTGCCGTACAGGGCGACACCGGGGAGCTGTTTTTT
NA TRBJ1-1 13 NA TRBV3-1/TRBV3-2 CASSPREGTEAFF TGTGCCAGCAGCCCACGGGAGGGCACTGAAGCTTTCTTT
NA TRBJ1-6 13 NA TRBV19 CASRDPGNSPLHF TGTGCCTCGCGGGACCCAGGGAATTCACCCCTCCACTTT
NA TRBJ2-5 14 NA TRBV4-1 CASSQEGAEETQYF TGCGCCAGCAGCCAAGAAGGAGCGGAAGAGACCCAGTACTTC
NA TRBJ1-5 16 NA TRBV2 CASSVLGRGGNQPQHF TGTGCCAGCAGCGTTCTCGGCAGGGGTGGCAATCAGCCCCAGCATTTT
NA TRBJ1-6 12 NA TRBV2 CASSQNNSPLHF TGTGCCAGCAGCCAGAATAATTCACCCCTCCACTTT
NA TRBJ2-3 13 NA TRBV30 CAGTGDLGGTQYF TGTGCCGGTACGGGGGACCTCGGGGGTACGCAGTATTTT
TRBD1 TRBJ1-1 15 NA TRBV28 CASRHTDRGNTEAFF TGTGCCAGCAGACACACCGACAGGGGCAACACTGAAGCTTTCTTT
TRBD1 TRBJ2-1 15 once TRBV5-6 CASSLMTGYSYEQFF TGTGCCAGCAGCTTGATGACAGGGTATTCCTATGAGCAGTTCTTC
NA TRBJ1-2 13 NA TRBV12-3/TRBV12-4 CASSLLRGAGYTF TGTGCCAGCAGTCTACTCAGGGGTGCTGGCTACACCTTC
TRBD1 TRBJ1-1 15 once TRBV2 CASSEPTGGRTEAFF TGTGCCAGCAGTGAACCGACAGGGGGCAGGACTGAAGCTTTCTTT
TRBD2 TRBJ2-5 17 NA TRBV7-2 CASSSSLSGGARQTQYF TGTGCCAGCAGCTCAAGTCTGAGCGGGGGGGCACGTCAGACCCAGTACTTC
NA TRBJ2-1 13 once TRBV18 CASSPQGSNEQFF TGTGCCAGCTCACCACAGGGGTCAAATGAGCAGTTCTTC
TRBD1 TRBJ2-5 13 NA TRBV19 CASSPGQQETQYF TGTGCCAGTTCACCGGGACAGCAAGAGACCCAGTACTTC
TRBD1 TRBJ1-2 14 NA TRBV6-6 CASEVGQGDYGYTF TGTGCCAGCGAGGTGGGACAGGGGGACTATGGCTACACCTTC
NA TRBJ1-2 15 once TRBV7-8 CASTPRGGFGYGYTF TGTGCCAGCACCCCGCGCGGGGGTTTTGGCTATGGCTACACCTTC
NA TRBJ2-7 16 few TRBV3-1/TRBV3-2 CASSQGRSGYTYEQYF TGTGCCAGCAGCCAAGGAAGGTCGGGTTATACCTACGAGCAGTACTTC
NA TRBJ2-2 16 NA TRBV7-7 CASSQEPAGNTGELFF TGTGCTAGCAGCCAAGAACCAGCGGGGAACACCGGGGAGCTGTTTTTT
NA TRBJ1-3 15 NA TRBV9 CASSVAQGGTDTIYF TGTGCCAGCAGCGTAGCACAGGGAGGGACGGACACCATATATTTT
NA TRBJ2-5 12 once TRBV5-8 CASSLVYGTQYF TGTGCCAGCAGCTTGGTTTACGGGACCCAGTACTTC
TRBD2 TRBJ2-5 15 NA TRBV5-4 CASSLSGGAGETQYF TGTGCCAGCAGCCTTAGCGGGGGGGCAGGGGAGACCCAGTACTTC
NA TRBJ2-5 13 NA TRBV19 CASSSQGRETQYF TGTGCCAGTAGTTCACAGGGCCGGGAGACCCAGTACTTC
TRBD2 TRBJ2-3 16 NA TRBV7-3 CASSSPTSGVEDTQYF TGTGCCAGCAGCTCCCCGACTAGCGGGGTTGAAGATACGCAGTATTTT
NA TRBJ1-2 14 once TRBV10-3 CAISERTAAIGYTF TGTGCCATCAGTGAAAGGACAGCCGCTATCGGCTACACCTTC
TRBD2 TRBJ2-7 15 NA TRBV19 CASSASGGYSYEQYF TGTGCCAGTAGTGCTAGCGGGGGCTATTCCTACGAGCAGTACTTC
NA TRBJ2-7 14 NA TRBV18 CASSPRGGPYEQYF TGTGCCAGCTCACCACGAGGAGGGCCCTACGAGCAGTACTTC
TRBD1 TRBJ1-4 16 NA TRBV9 CASSAQPGQGGEKLFF TGTGCCAGCAGCGCCCAACCGGGACAGGGTGGCGAAAAACTGTTTTTT
TRBD1 TRBJ2-5 15 NA TRBV24-1 CATSEGQALQETQYF TGTGCCACCAGTGAGGGACAGGCGCTACAAGAGACCCAGTACTTC
TRBD1 TRBJ1-4 15 NA TRBV3-1/TRBV3-2 CASSHLDRPNEKLFF TGTGCCAGCAGCCATCTGGACAGGCCTAATGAAAAACTGTTTTTT